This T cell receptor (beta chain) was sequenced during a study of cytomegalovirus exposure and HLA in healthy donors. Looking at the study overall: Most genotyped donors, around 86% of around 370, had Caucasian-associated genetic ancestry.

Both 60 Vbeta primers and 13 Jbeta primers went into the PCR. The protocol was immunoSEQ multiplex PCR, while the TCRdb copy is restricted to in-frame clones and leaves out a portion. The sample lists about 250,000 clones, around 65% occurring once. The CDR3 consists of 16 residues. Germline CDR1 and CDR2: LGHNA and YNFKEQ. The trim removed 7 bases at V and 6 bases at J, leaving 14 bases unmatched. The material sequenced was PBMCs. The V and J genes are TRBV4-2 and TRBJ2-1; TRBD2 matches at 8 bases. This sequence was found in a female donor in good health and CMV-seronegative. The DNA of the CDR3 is TGTGCCAGCAATCTCTCCCGCCCAGCGGGAGCCAATGAGCAGTTCTTC. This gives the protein CASNLSRPAGANEQFF.